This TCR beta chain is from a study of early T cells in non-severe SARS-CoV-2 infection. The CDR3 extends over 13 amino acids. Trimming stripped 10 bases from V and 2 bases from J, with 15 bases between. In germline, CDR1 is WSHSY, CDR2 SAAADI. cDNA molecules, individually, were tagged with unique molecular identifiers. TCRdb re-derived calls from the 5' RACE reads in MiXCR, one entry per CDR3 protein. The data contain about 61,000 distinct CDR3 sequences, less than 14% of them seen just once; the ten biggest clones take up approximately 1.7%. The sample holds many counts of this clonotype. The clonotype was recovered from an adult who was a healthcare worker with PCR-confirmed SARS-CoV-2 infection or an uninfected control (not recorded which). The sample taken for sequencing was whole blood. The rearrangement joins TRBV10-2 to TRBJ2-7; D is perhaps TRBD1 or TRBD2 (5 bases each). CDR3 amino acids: CATATGPTYEQYF. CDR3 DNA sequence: TGCGCCACCGCAACGGGACCCACCTACGAGCAGTACTTC.